A single sample gave rise to the 20 T cell receptor beta chains below, sequenced in a study of blood T cells in healthy people across ages. A second about 6 to 11 cycle PCR used barcoded and J-beta primers. TCRdb fed the 5' RACE reads into MiXCR, producing one record per CDR3 protein. Among about 1.1 million distinct CDR3 sequences listed, around two fifths were seen once. Specimen: blood. The receptors originated from a man in his late teens or twenties in good health.

V is TRBV10-3 and J is TRBJ1-5; 7 positions agree with TRBD1. The trim removed 10 bases at V and 3 bases at J, leaving 9 bases unmatched. Germline loops: CDR1 ENHRY, CDR2 SYGVKD. The CDR3 is 14 residues long. The CDR3 here is CATRDREDNQPQHF. CDR3 DNA sequence: TGTGCCACCAGAGACAGGGAAGACAATCAGCCCCAGCATTTT.

The chain couples TRBV4-3 to TRBJ2-3, with TRBD2 matching over 11 bases. Germline V lookup: CDR1 LGHNA, CDR2 YSLEER. The V gene end was trimmed by 6 bases and the J gene end by 6 bases; junction bases not matched to a gene: 8. The CDR3 has 15 residues. CDR3 sequence (DNA): TGCGCCAGCAGTCCGACTAGCGGGGCGGTGGATACGCAGTATTTT. This gives the protein CASSPTSGAVDTQYF.

Written as DNA, the CDR3 is TGCAGTGCTAGAGAACCAGGTCGATTCAACATTCAGTACTTC. Translating gives CSAREPGRFNIQYF. The gene calls are TRBV20-1 and TRBJ2-4, with D unclear. CDR1 DFQATT and CDR2 SNEGSKA come from the germline V gene (reference sequence). V lost 0 bases, J lost 7 bases, and 13 bases lay in between. CDR3 length: 14 amino acids.

The chain carries TRBV5-1 and TRBJ2-7; D is possibly TRBD1 (5 bases). The CDR3 has 15 residues. CDR1 and CDR2 (germline): SGHRS, YFSETQ. Between the trimmed V and J ends, which lost 4 bases and 7 bases, there was a span of 21 bases. This chain's CDR3 is CASSSRGPLYNEQYF. The CDR3 DNA reads TGCGCCAGCAGCAGTAGGGGTCCCCTCTACAATGAGCAGTACTTC.

The chain couples TRBV10-3 to TRBJ1-2, with D possibly matching TRBD1 (5 bases). V dropped 10 bases and J dropped 0 bases, with 15 bases sitting between them. The CDR3 totals 14 residues. The germline gives CDR1 ENHRY, CDR2 SYGVKD. The CDR3 DNA follows: TGTGCCACCAGGGAAGGCGCGTCTAACTATGGCTACACCTTC. Protein product: CATREGASNYGYTF.

This sequence joins TRBV6-5 and TRBJ2-5; D uncertain. TRBJ2-7 matches the DNA end more closely, so the J call is doubtful. This CDR3 spans 14 amino acids. The V gene's germline CDR1 is MNHEY and CDR2 SVGAGI. The CDR3 loop reads CASSYSNPKGEQYF. In DNA, the CDR3 is TGTGCCAGCAGTTACTCGAACCCCAAGGGCGAGCAGTACTTC.

This clonotype was recorded at least ten times. This chain joins TRBV27 and TRBJ1-5; possible D gene TRBD1, 6 bases. Looked up from germline, CDR1 is MNHEY and CDR2 is SMNVEV (reference sequence). Trimming shortened V by 4 bases and J by 6 bases, and 10 bases separated the two germline ends. The CDR3 has 13 residues. This chain's CDR3 is CASSSTGFQPQHF. The CDR3, as DNA: TGTGCCAGCAGTTCGACAGGATTTCAGCCCCAGCATTTT.

The rearrangement uses TRBV11-2 and TRBJ2-2, with D possibly being TRBD2 (6 bases). The CDR3 runs 16 residues. The germline CDR1 and CDR2 sequences are SGHAT and FQNNGV. V was pared by 6 bases and J by 7 bases, with 21 bases between. In DNA, the CDR3 is TGTGCCAGCAGACCAGGGACCGGGGGACTCCTCGGGGAGCTGTTTTTT. The encoded protein is CASRPGTGGLLGELFF.

The rearrangement joins TRBV7-2 to TRBJ2-1; TRBD1 might be the D (5 bases). V was trimmed by 3 bases and J by 4 bases, leaving 19 bases between them. The germline CDR1 and CDR2 sequences are SGHTA and FQGNSA. The CDR3 consists of 17 residues. This chain's CDR3 is CASSLGRGAELYNEQFF. DNA of the CDR3: TGTGCCAGCAGCTTGGGAAGGGGCGCGGAATTATACAATGAGCAGTTCTTC.

This clonotype was found a few times. V usage is TRBV4-1 and J usage is TRBJ1-1, with D perhaps TRBD1 (6 bases). CDR1 and CDR2 from the germline V gene are MGHRA and YSYEKL. V lost 4 bases and J lost 0, with 9 bases in between. The CDR3 extends over 14 amino acids. CDR3 bases: TGCGCCAGCAGCCGCGGGGGGCTGAACACTGAAGCTTTCTTT. Translating gives CASSRGGLNTEAFF.

The gene calls are TRBV20-1 and TRBJ2-1, with 7 bases identical to TRBD2. The trim removed 5 bases at V and 0 bases at J, leaving 10 bases unmatched. Germline CDR1 and CDR2: DFQATT and SNEGSKA (reference sequence). This CDR3 contains 16 residues. The CDR3 DNA reads as TGCAGTGCTCCTCTGGGCGGGGGTTTCTCCTACAATGAGCAGTTCTTC. It yields the protein CSAPLGGGFSYNEQFF.

Points on this clonotype: One junction end does not reproduce the germline sequence, and a read error may be involved. V usage is TRBV5-1 and J usage is TRBJ1-2, with 8 bases that match TRBD1. This CDR3 has 14 amino acids. Germline V gene data show CDR1 as SGHRS and CDR2 as YFSETQ. The CDR3 reads CASRLDRDTYGYTF. Here the CDR3 DNA reads TGCGCCAGCAGGTTGGACAGGGATACCTATGGCTACACCTTC.

The chain has TRBV2 and TRBJ1-2; perhaps TRBD1 as D (5 bases). From germline, CDR1 is SNHLY and CDR2 FYNNEI. V lost 5 bases, J lost 4 bases, and 17 bases lay in between. The CDR3 has 15 amino acids. DNA of the CDR3: TGTGCCAGCAGTAACCAGACAGCGGGGGTCTATGGCTACACCTTC. This sequence encodes CASSNQTAGVYGYTF.

The chain recombines TRBV27 with TRBJ1-5; D perhaps matches TRBD1 (5 bases). This CDR3 spans 15 amino acids. The germline V gene has CDR1 MNHEY and CDR2 SMNVEV (reference sequence). V lost 1 base, J lost 4 bases, and 11 bases lay in between. CDR3 in amino acids: CASSLLWDPNQPQHF. The CDR3 bases are TGTGCCAGCAGTTTATTGTGGGACCCTAATCAGCCCCAGCATTTT.

J is TRBJ2-2 and V is TRBV10-3; perhaps TRBD1 as D (6 bases). V was cut by 4 bases and J by 0 bases, with 9 bases left in between. The CDR3 covers 15 residues. The germline gives CDR1 ENHRY, CDR2 SYGVKD. The CDR3 DNA sequence: TGTGCCATCAGTGGGTACAGGGCGAACACCGGGGAGCTGTTTTTT. This encodes CAISGYRANTGELFF.

About this clonotype: The junction shows a germline mismatch at one end, possibly a read error. V is TRBV9 and J is TRBJ2-6, with 7 bases matching TRBD2. The CDR3 totals 15 residues. CDR1 SGDLS and CDR2 YYNGEE come from the germline V gene. For the CDR3, the DNA is TGTGCCGGCAGGTCGGGGGGTTCTGGGGCCAACGTCCTGACTTTC. Translation: CAGRSGGSGANVLTF.

There are a few counts of this clonotype. The J gene is TRBJ1-2, the V gene TRBV20-1; 8 positions agree with TRBD1. Unmatched junction bases numbered 10, after V lost 3 bases and J lost 4 bases. The CDR3 extends over 15 amino acids. The V gene's germline CDR1 is DFQATT and CDR2 SNEGSKA (reference sequence). The chain's CDR3 is CSASEPGTGRYGYTF. The CDR3 DNA reads as TGCAGTGCTAGCGAACCCGGGACAGGTCGCTATGGCTACACCTTC.

The chain couples TRBV20-1 to TRBJ1-4; perhaps TRBD1 as D (6 bases). V was trimmed by 5 bases and J by 8 bases, leaving 12 bases between them. Per germline, CDR1 DFQATT and CDR2 SNEGSKA (reference sequence). The length of the CDR3 is 12 residues. For the CDR3, the DNA is TGCAGTGCTGGGGGCGCGGTGGAAAAACTGTTTTTT. Its protein product is CSAGGAVEKLFF.

This chain connects TRBV4-2 to TRBJ2-5; 7 bases align to TRBD1. The CDR3 runs to 15 residues. CDR1 LGHNA and CDR2 YNFKEQ come from the germline V gene. J lost 3 bases, V lost 0 bases, and 4 bases had no gene match. The CDR3 is CASSQDRGLEETQYF. The CDR3, as DNA: TGTGCCAGCAGCCAAGATAGGGGGCTTGAAGAGACCCAGTACTTC.

The sample holds a few counts of this clonotype. The chain has TRBV20-1 and TRBJ2-5; unclear D gene. The CDR3 covers 14 residues. Germline V CDR1 and CDR2: DFQATT, SNEGSKA (reference sequence). The ends were cut back, 6 bases at V and 0 bases at J, with 14 bases in the middle. CDR3 bases: TGCAGTGCCAGGACGATGGGGAACCAAGAGACCCAGTACTTC. Amino acids: CSARTMGNQETQYF.